A selection of T cell receptor beta chains follows, all from one sample in a study of T cells in Graves' hyperthyroidism and ophthalmopathy. In TCRdb, the multiplex PCR reads were re-called with MiXCR into one record per CDR3 protein. The data hold 750,000 to 950,000 distinct CDR3 sequences, with over 35% observed a single time. The sequenced sample was blood. The receptors were sampled from a man between 18 and 35 years old with Graves' hyperthyroidism. The CDR3 runs from the conserved cysteine through the conserved F or W. The order of the fields is D gene, clone size, J gene, V gene, CDR3 protein, CDR3 DNA. The D gene is left open where the match is weak. Only some rows state a clone size, as once, few, many or a class for expanded clones.

d_gene: TRBD2
abundance: many
j_gene: TRBJ2-5
v_gene: TRBV7-6
CDR3aa: CASSIGLAGLETQYF
CDR3nt: TGTGCCAGCAGCATTGGACTAGCGGGATTAGAGACCCAGTACTTC

d_gene: .
abundance: few
j_gene: TRBJ1-1
v_gene: TRBV19
CDR3aa: CASSIERPAYTEAFF
CDR3nt: TGTGCCAGTAGTATAGAAAGGCCGGCATACACTGAAGCTTTCTTT

d_gene: .
abundance: .
j_gene: TRBJ1-3
v_gene: TRBV2
CDR3aa: CASSGTDNTIYF
CDR3nt: TGTGCCAGCAGTGGGACAGACAACACCATATATTTT

d_gene: TRBD1
abundance: .
j_gene: TRBJ2-5
v_gene: TRBV20-1
CDR3aa: CSARVTGGAETQYF
CDR3nt: TGCAGTGCTAGAGTGACAGGGGGCGCAGAGACCCAGTACTTC

d_gene: .
abundance: many
j_gene: TRBJ1-6
v_gene: TRBV7-6
CDR3aa: CASSLEVAGGNNSPLHF
CDR3nt: TGTGCCAGCAGCTTAGAGGTTGCAGGAGGAAATAATTCACCCCTCCACTTT

d_gene: .
abundance: few
j_gene: TRBJ2-7
v_gene: TRBV20-1
CDR3aa: CSAGTAGDPYEQYF
CDR3nt: TGCAGTGCCGGGACAGCGGGAGACCCCTACGAGCAGTACTTC

d_gene: .
abundance: .
j_gene: TRBJ1-5
v_gene: TRBV20-1
CDR3aa: CSAWGGNQPQHF
CDR3nt: TGCAGTGCTTGGGGGGGAAATCAGCCCCAGCATTTT

d_gene: .
abundance: many
j_gene: TRBJ1-5
v_gene: TRBV29-1
CDR3aa: CSVESVGENNQPQHF
CDR3nt: TGCAGCGTTGAGTCCGTAGGAGAGAACAATCAGCCCCAGCATTTT

d_gene: .
abundance: .
j_gene: TRBJ1-6
v_gene: TRBV29-1
CDR3aa: CSLVWGDRSSPLHF
CDR3nt: TGCAGCTTAGTTTGGGGGGATCGTAGTTCACCCCTCCACTTT

d_gene: TRBD1
abundance: .
j_gene: TRBJ2-7
v_gene: TRBV12-3/TRBV12-4
CDR3aa: CASSTGQGQYF
CDR3nt: TGTGCCAGCAGTACCGGACAGGGGCAGTACTTC

d_gene: .
abundance: .
j_gene: TRBJ1-2
v_gene: TRBV15
CDR3aa: CATSSGHYGYTF
CDR3nt: TGTGCCACCAGCAGCGGTCACTATGGCTACACCTTC